A single sample gave rise to the 20 T cell receptor beta chains below, sequenced in a study of blood T cell repertoires in COVID-19. Sequencing used immunoSEQ multiplex PCR; TCRdb keeps in-frame clones, though not all of them. This table has 150,000 to 200,000 clones, 80% to 90% appearing once. The sequenced material came from peripheral blood. All receptors come from a woman aged 55-69 years with COVID-19, enrolled during active disease.

The chain recombines TRBV3-1 (or the pseudogene TRBV3-2) with TRBJ1-4; D perhaps matches TRBD1 (5 bases). Trimming left V 2 bases short and J 8 bases short, with 15 bases between. CDR1 is LGHDT and CDR2 is YNNKEL in the germline V gene (reference sequence). The CDR3 loop spans 15 amino acids. This chain's CDR3 is CASSQRWGQGEKLFF. The DNA for the CDR3 is TGTGCCAGCAGCCAACGATGGGGCCAAGGGGAAAAACTGTTTTTT.

CDR3 in amino acids: CASSLVRGLSYEQYF. The CDR3 DNA reads as TGTGCCAGCAGCTTAGTTCGGGGGTTATCCTACGAGCAGTACTTC. The chain carries TRBV7-8 and TRBJ2-7, with D possibly matching TRBD2 (6 bases). Germline CDR1 and CDR2: SGHVS and FQNEAQ. The CDR3 is 15 amino acids. Trimming shortened V by 1 base and J by 1 base, and 11 bases separated the two germline ends.

This chain connects TRBV5-5 to TRBJ2-7; a possible D gene is TRBD2 (5 bases). The V gene's germline CDR1 is SGHKS and CDR2 YYEKEE (reference sequence). The V gene lost 4 bases and the J gene lost 5 bases, with 19 bases spanning the gap. The CDR3 runs to 15 residues. The CDR3 is CASSPDPRGRDEQYF. CDR3 DNA: TGTGCCAGCAGCCCCGATCCTCGGGGTCGGGACGAGCAGTACTTC.

The chain combines TRBV28 with TRBJ1-1, with D perhaps TRBD1 (6 bases). The CDR3 runs 16 residues. Trimming removed 5 bases at V and 1 base at J, with 17 bases between. From germline, CDR1 is MDHEN and CDR2 SYDVKM. The CDR3 DNA follows: TGTGCCAGCAGTCTATTCCAGGGGCCACCGAACACTGAAGCTTTCTTT. Translating gives CASSLFQGPPNTEAFF.

The chain links TRBV30 to TRBJ2-7; TRBD1 might be the D (6 bases). Germline V gene lookup returns CDR1 GTSNPN and CDR2 SVGIG (reference sequence). This CDR3 is built from 14 residues. With 2 bases removed from V and 7 bases from J, the gap between germline ends came to 18 bases. CDR3 loop: CAWSTGQINGEQYF. CDR3 DNA sequence: TGTGCCTGGAGTACCGGACAGATCAATGGGGAGCAGTACTTC.

The chain has TRBV12-5 and TRBJ2-1; the D gene is possibly TRBD1 (5 bases). The CDR3 sequence is 16 residues long. The V gene's germline CDR1 is LGHNT and CDR2 FRNRAP. Trimming stripped 1 base from V and 0 bases from J, with 10 bases between. The DNA of the CDR3 is TGTGCTAGTGGTTTGGCTGTGGGGCGCTCCTACAATGAGCAGTTCTTC. Its translation: CASGLAVGRSYNEQFF.

The chain uses TRBV25-1 and TRBJ1-4; D might be TRBD1 (5 bases). The CDR3 loop spans 15 amino acids. CDR1 MGHDK and CDR2 SYGVNS come from the germline V gene. V shed 1 base and J shed 2 bases, with 8 bases lying between them. The CDR3, as DNA: TGTGCCAGCAGTGAATGGGGCAGGACTAATGAAAAACTGTTTTTT. Translation gives CASSEWGRTNEKLFF.

The gene calls are TRBV6-1 and TRBJ1-2; D possibly corresponds to TRBD1 (5 bases). Germline V gene data show CDR1 as MNHNS and CDR2 as SASEGT. There are 15 residues in the CDR3. V was cut by 1 base and J by 4 bases, with 13 bases left in between. DNA of the CDR3: TGTGCCAGCAGTGAAGGCGCAGGACAAGCCTATGGCTACACCTTC. Residues: CASSEGAGQAYGYTF.

V is TRBV30 and J is TRBJ2-6; possible D gene TRBD1, 6 bases. This CDR3 has 14 amino acids. Germline V gives CDR1 GTSNPN, CDR2 SVGIG (reference sequence). V was cut by 5 bases and J by 2 bases, with 10 bases left in between. This CDR3 is CAWSQGAGANVLTF. The CDR3 bases are TGTGCCTGGTCACAGGGCGCTGGGGCCAACGTCCTGACTTTC.

The V and J genes are TRBV6-5 and TRBJ1-2; tentative D call: TRBD1 (5 bases). Trimming shortened V by 0 bases and J by 6 bases, and 8 bases separated the two germline ends. Germline CDR1 and CDR2: MNHEY and SVGAGI. The CDR3 is 13 amino acids. DNA for the CDR3: TGTGCCAGCAGTTACTCGGAGGGGAATGGCTACACCTTC. This codes for CASSYSEGNGYTF.

The rearrangement joins TRBV2 to TRBJ1-6; D remains unclear. V lost 2 bases and J 5 bases, leaving 10 bases between the germline ends. Germline CDR1 is SNHLY and CDR2 is FYNNEI. The CDR3 sequence is 15 residues long. CDR3 nucleotides: TGTGCCAGCAGTGAAAGAGAGATGCATAATTCACCCCTCCACTTT. Translation: CASSEREMHNSPLHF.

V is TRBV19 and J is TRBJ2-3; TRBD1 aligns across 8 bases. The germline V gene has CDR1 LNHDA and CDR2 SQIVND (reference sequence). J lost 1 base, V lost 3 bases, and 0 bases had no gene match. The CDR3 has 14 residues. The CDR3 DNA is TGTGCCAGTAGTATGGGACAGGGCACAGATACGCAGTATTTT. It specifies CASSMGQGTDTQYF.

CDR3 residues: CASSPGVGGNQPQHF. The CDR3, as DNA: TGTGCCAGCAGCCCCGGGGTTGGGGGCAATCAGCCCCAGCATTTT. The V gene is TRBV3-1 (or the pseudogene TRBV3-2), the J gene TRBJ1-5; D is uncertain. The CDR3 runs to 15 residues. V shed 4 bases and J shed 2 bases, with 12 bases lying between them. The germline gives CDR1 LGHDT, CDR2 YNNKEL (reference sequence).

This chain joins TRBV11-2 and TRBJ1-2; D gene ambiguous. From germline, CDR1 is SGHAT and CDR2 FQNNGV. V was trimmed by 6 bases and J by 4 bases, leaving 18 bases between them. This CDR3 region has 15 residues. CDR3 DNA sequence: TGTGCCAGCAGTCCCTTAGGGAGCGCTATCTATGGCTACACCTTC. Translating it yields CASSPLGSAIYGYTF.

A word on this clone: A much larger clone is a single base away; this may be a read error. Other DNA sequences from this sample encode an identical CDR3 as well. The chain has TRBV7-2 and TRBJ1-2, with a weak D call TRBD1 (6 bases). This CDR3 contains 13 residues. V lost 5 bases to trimming and J lost 2 bases, with 9 bases between them. CDR1 SGHTA and CDR2 FQGNSA come from the germline V gene. The CDR3 reads CASSPTGNYGYTF. The CDR3 bases are TGTGCCAGCAGCCCCACAGGGAACTATGGCTACACCTTC. Based on the CDR3 plus reference TRBV7-2 and TRBJ1-2, the full variable domain is GAGVSQSPSNKVTEKGKDVELRCDPISGHTALYWYRQSLGQGLEFLIYFQGNSAPDKSGLPSDRFSAERTGGSVSTLTIQRTQQEDSAVYLCASSPTGNYGYTFGSGTRLTVV.

The V gene is TRBV10-2, the J gene TRBJ1-4; 8 bases match TRBD1. Germline CDR1 is WSHSY and CDR2 is SAAADI. The J segment lost 5 bases and the V segment lost 4 bases, leaving 3 bases of the junction unmatched. The CDR3 covers 14 residues. CDR3 sequence reads: CASSGRTGNEKLFF. The CDR3 bases are TGCGCCAGCAGTGGAAGGACAGGGAATGAAAAACTGTTTTTT.

The chain recombines TRBV5-1 with TRBJ2-5; the D gene is possibly TRBD1 (6 bases). The V end was cut by 3 bases, the J end by 5 bases, with 14 bases between. This CDR3 contains 14 residues. Germline loops: CDR1 SGHRS, CDR2 YFSETQ. CDR3 protein: CASSYDPGVETQYF. The CDR3 bases are TGCGCCAGCAGCTATGACCCAGGGGTCGAGACCCAGTACTTC. Looking up the rest from reference TRBV5-1 and TRBJ2-5 gives the full variable domain: KAGVTQTPRYLIKTRGQQVTLSCSPISGHRSVSWYQQTPGQGLQFLFEYFSETQRNKGNFPGRFSGRQFSNSRSEMNVSTLELGDSALYLCASSYDPGVETQYFGPGTRLLVL.

This clone was detected once. The CDR3 region is CASSVTGGGYTF. The CDR3 bases are TGTGCCAGCAGCGTAACAGGGGGAGGCTACACCTTC. This chain links TRBV7-9 with TRBJ1-2, with TRBD1 identical over 8 bases. The V and J ends lost 5 bases and 8 bases, in that order; junction bases with no gene match: 4. The CDR3 is made up of 12 amino acids. Germline loops: CDR1 SEHNR, CDR2 FQNEAQ (reference sequence).

This clone was detected only a few times. V and J are TRBV10-3 and TRBJ1-2, with D perhaps TRBD1 (6 bases). From germline, CDR1 is ENHRY and CDR2 SYGVKD. CDR3 length: 12 residues. V was cut by 8 bases and J by 8 bases, with 15 bases left in between. This CDR3 is CAIPGVERGYTF. Here the CDR3 DNA reads TGTGCCATCCCAGGGGTAGAGCGGGGCTACACCTTC.

This rearrangement joins TRBV30 to TRBJ1-3; D uncertain. The V end lost 2 bases, the J end lost 1 base, and 9 bases lay between the germline ends. The germline V gene encodes CDR1 GTSNPN and CDR2 SVGIG (reference sequence). CDR3 size: 14 residues. CDR3 in DNA: TGTGCCTGGAGTCAACAGACGTCTGGAAACACCATATATTTT. Protein product: CAWSQQTSGNTIYF.